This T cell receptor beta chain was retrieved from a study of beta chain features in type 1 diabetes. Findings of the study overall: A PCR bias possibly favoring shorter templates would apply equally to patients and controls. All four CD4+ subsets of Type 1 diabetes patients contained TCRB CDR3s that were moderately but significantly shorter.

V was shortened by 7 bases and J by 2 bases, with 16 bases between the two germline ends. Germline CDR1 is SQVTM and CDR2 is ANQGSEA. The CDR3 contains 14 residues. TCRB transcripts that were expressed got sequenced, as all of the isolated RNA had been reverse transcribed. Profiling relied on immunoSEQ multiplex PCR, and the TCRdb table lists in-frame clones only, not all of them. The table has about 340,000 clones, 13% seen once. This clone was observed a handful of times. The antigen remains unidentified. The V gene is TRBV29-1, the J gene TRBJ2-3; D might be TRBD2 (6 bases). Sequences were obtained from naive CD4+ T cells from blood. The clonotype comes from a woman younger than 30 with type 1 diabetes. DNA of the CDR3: TGCAGCGCCCCCTCGGGAGTCTCCACAGATACGCAGTATTTT. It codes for CSAPSGVSTDTQYF.